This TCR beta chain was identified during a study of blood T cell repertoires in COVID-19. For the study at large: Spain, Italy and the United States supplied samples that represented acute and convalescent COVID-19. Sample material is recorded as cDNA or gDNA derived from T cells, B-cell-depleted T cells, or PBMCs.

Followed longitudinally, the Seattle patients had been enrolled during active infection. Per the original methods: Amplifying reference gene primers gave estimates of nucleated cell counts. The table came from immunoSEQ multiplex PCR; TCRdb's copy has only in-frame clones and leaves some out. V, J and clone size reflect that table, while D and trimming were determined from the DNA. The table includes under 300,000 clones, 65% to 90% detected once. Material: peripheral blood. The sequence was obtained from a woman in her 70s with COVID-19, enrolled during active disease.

CDR3 protein: CATSESAYGYTF. CDR3 coding DNA: TGTGCCACCAGTGAGAGTGCCTATGGCTACACCTTC. The rearrangement links TRBV24-1 to TRBJ1-2, with D hard to call. The V and J ends lost 4 bases and 4 bases respectively, with 6 bases between them. Germline V gene lookup returns CDR1 KGHDR and CDR2 SFDVKD. There are 12 residues in the CDR3.